This TCR beta chain is from a study of cytomegalovirus exposure and HLA in healthy donors. J lost 3 bases, V lost 4 bases, and 7 bases had no gene match. This CDR3 region has 16 residues. From germline, CDR1 is MNHNS and CDR2 SASEGT. Amplification used 60 Vbeta primers and 13 Jbeta primers. Per the original methods: Later work found 65 million to 85 million unique TCR beta chains, with roughly 11 million shared. Only in-frame clones appear in the TCRdb table, and some are missing; sequencing was by immunoSEQ multiplex PCR. The V and J calls and clone size come from that table; D and trimming were worked out from the DNA. Its listing shows 95,000 to 150,000 clones.

This clonotype was sampled from a young man in good health and CMV-seronegative. J is TRBJ2-7 and V is TRBV6-1; 12 nucleotides match TRBD1. Sample: PBMCs. The CDR3 nucleotides read TGTGCCAGCAGTGGGGGGGGACAGGGGGCGGGCTACGAGCAGTACTTC. It encodes CASSGGGQGAGYEQYF.